Given below is one T cell receptor beta chain in context. Sequenced by immunoSEQ multiplex PCR; TCRdb stores in-frame clones only, minus some. The data hold 95,000 to 150,000 clones, with 75% to 90% observed a single time. These data are taken from a study of radiotherapy plus CTLA-4 blockade in lung cancer. Germline values: CDR1 SNHLY, CDR2 FYNNEI. The V end lost 6 bases, the J end lost 3 bases, and 6 bases lay between the germline ends. The CDR3 loop spans 12 amino acids. V and J are TRBV2 and TRBJ1-5; D may be TRBD1 (5 bases). This specimen was peripheral blood, taken from a patient treated with radiotherapy plus ipilimumab. The source is a human donor with non-small cell lung cancer that progressed on radiotherapy plus ipilimumab. CDR3 protein: CASRGDNQPQHF. The CDR3 nucleotides read TGTGCCAGCAGGGGGGACAATCAGCCCCAGCATTTT.